Shown below are 13 T cell receptor beta chains from a single sample sequenced in a study of preoperative IRX-2 immunotherapy in early breast cancer. Method: immunoSEQ multiplex PCR; TCRdb's copy keeps in-frame clones and lacks some. Among approximately 30,000 clones, about 95% were seen once, and the ten largest hold under 7.5%. The treatment: preoperative locoregional IRX-2 cytokine immunotherapy. Sample acquisition took place from a patient treated with IRX-2 immunotherapy. The receptors come from a human donor with breast cancer.

V and J are TRBV18 and TRBJ1-6, with D maybe TRBD1 (5 bases). V gave up 2 bases and J gave up 13 bases, with 24 bases separating them. The CDR3 covers 17 residues. Germline lookup yields CDR1 KGHSH and CDR2 LQKENI. CDR3 region: CASSPSGVVVRGAPLHF. The CDR3 DNA sequence: TGTGCCAGCTCACCATCTGGGGTCGTAGTAAGGGGAGCGCCCCTCCACTTT.

J is TRBJ1-2 and V is TRBV19; no clear D gene. The V gene's germline CDR1 is LNHDA and CDR2 SQIVND (reference sequence). The CDR3 is 13 residues long. Between the trimmed V and J ends, which lost 1 base and 8 bases, there was a span of 11 bases. CDR3 sequence: CASSIGHYSGYTF. CDR3 nucleotides: TGTGCCAGTAGTATAGGACACTATTCGGGCTACACCTTC.

The chain is built from TRBV18 and TRBJ2-7; no firm D call. CDR1 and CDR2 (germline): KGHSH, LQKENI. V gave up 5 bases and J gave up 7 bases, with 12 bases separating them. The CDR3 runs 12 residues. Written as DNA, the CDR3 is TGTGCCAGCTCATCCGACGAGATGGAGCAGTACTTC. Protein product: CASSSDEMEQYF. Looking up the rest from reference TRBV18 and TRBJ2-7 gives the full variable domain: NAGVMQNPRHLVRRRGQEARLRCSPMKGHSHVYWYRQLPEEGLKFMVYLQKENIIDESGMPKERFSAEFPKEGPSILRIQQVVRGDSAAYFCASSSDEMEQYFGPGTRLTVT.

The J gene is TRBJ1-1, the V gene TRBV6-5, with D possibly matching TRBD1 (5 bases). With 8 bases removed from V and 11 bases from J, the gap between germline ends came to 18 bases. CDR3 size: 12 residues. Germline V gene lookup returns CDR1 MNHEY and CDR2 SVGAGI. CDR3 amino acids: CASAGGYEGAFF. The CDR3, as DNA: TGTGCCAGCGCGGGGGGGTACGAAGGGGCTTTCTTT.

This rearrangement joins TRBV6-1 to TRBJ1-5; D is unresolved. This CDR3 has 13 residues. Germline V gene lookup returns CDR1 MNHNS and CDR2 SASEGT. V was trimmed by 7 bases and J by 0 bases, leaving 7 bases between them. The CDR3 is CASTINSNQPQHF. The CDR3 bases are TGTGCCAGCACTATAAATAGCAATCAGCCCCAGCATTTT.

This chain connects TRBV4-2 to TRBJ2-5; 9 positions agree with TRBD2. The CDR3 sequence is 14 residues long. V dropped 5 bases and J dropped 4; count of bases not matched to a gene: 5. Germline V gene lookup returns CDR1 LGHNA and CDR2 YNFKEQ. The CDR3 loop reads CASSIQREAETQYF. DNA of the CDR3: TGTGCCAGCAGCATCCAGCGGGAGGCAGAGACCCAGTACTTC.

This clone was observed once. The rearrangement joins TRBV30 to TRBJ1-5; D perhaps matches TRBD1 (5 bases). Deletions cut 1 base from V and 1 base from J, with 8 bases between. CDR1 GTSNPN and CDR2 SVGIG come from the germline V gene (reference sequence). CDR3 length: 14 residues. The CDR3 region is CAWSGQLSNQPQHF. CDR3 nucleotide sequence: TGTGCCTGGAGTGGACAGTTGAGCAATCAGCCCCAGCATTTT.

This sequence joins TRBV27 and TRBJ2-3; TRBD2 matches 11 bases. CDR1 is MNHEY and CDR2 is SMNVEV in the germline V gene (reference sequence). V gave up 0 bases and J gave up 7 bases; unmatched junction bases: 9. The CDR3 consists of 17 residues. Here the CDR3 reads CASSLSLLAGVSNTQYF. The DNA of the CDR3 is TGTGCCAGCAGTTTATCGTTACTAGCGGGAGTTAGCAATACGCAGTATTTT.

The gene calls are TRBV28 and TRBJ2-1, with TRBD2 matching over 7 bases. The CDR3 sequence is 16 residues long. The trim removed 6 bases at V and 0 bases at J, leaving 8 bases unmatched. Germline V gene data show CDR1 as MDHEN and CDR2 as SYDVKM. CDR3 coding DNA: TGTGCCAGCAGCGTTACTAGCGTAAGCTCCTACAATGAGCAGTTCTTC. This translates into CASSVTSVSSYNEQFF.

This sequence joins TRBV19 and TRBJ2-1; tentatively, D is TRBD1 (5 bases). CDR1 and CDR2 from the germline V gene are LNHDA and SQIVND (reference sequence). The ends were cut back, 7 bases at V and 4 bases at J, with 14 bases in the middle. CDR3 length equals 14 residues. CDR3 in amino acids: CASKRWGEYNEQFF. CDR3 DNA: TGTGCCAGTAAGAGGTGGGGCGAGTACAATGAGCAGTTCTTC.

The chain links TRBV25-1 to TRBJ1-3, with D uncertain. With 3 bases removed from V and 4 bases from J, the gap between germline ends came to 16 bases. The CDR3 is 16 amino acids. Germline V gene lookup returns CDR1 MGHDK and CDR2 SYGVNS. CDR3 sequence (DNA): TGTGCCAGCAGTGATTCTGCCGACCGGGTCGGAAACACCATATATTTT. Amino acids: CASSDSADRVGNTIYF.

Note on this clone: Other DNA sequences in the sample encode the same CDR3. The V call is TRBV7-2, the J call TRBJ2-7; no clear D. The CDR3 covers 12 residues. CDR1 and CDR2 (germline): SGHTA, FQGNSA. With 1 base removed from V and 1 base from J, the gap between germline ends came to 2 bases. The DNA of the CDR3 is TGTGCCAGCAGCTTAGGGTCCTACGAGCAGTACTTC. It is translated as CASSLGSYEQYF.

The CDR3 nucleotides read TGTGCCAGCAGCCCATCCTACCAGCACAGCACTAACTATGGCTACACCTTC. Translation: CASSPSYQHSTNYGYTF. The chain recombines TRBV7-2 with TRBJ1-2; no reliable D call. The CDR3 contains 17 residues. CDR1 is SGHTA, CDR2 FQGNSA, per germline. The germline V and J ends were trimmed by 5 bases and 0 bases, with 19 bases remaining between them.